One T cell receptor (beta chain) is described in this entry. Its antigen is not identified. TCRdb's table, derived via immunoSEQ multiplex PCR, lists solely in-frame clones and lacks some. The table shows about 140,000 clones, with approximately 92% occurring only once. The data were taken from a study of T cell responses to AZD1222 COVID-19 vaccine. Broader study findings: Dominant at 160-218 and 743-854, vaccine-associated CD4 TCRs also spanned spike. Only a handful of AZD1222 recipients, more than five in all, had baseline seropositivity. In a largely white British group with more females than males, clonal diversity was possibly underestimated. Nearly half of the spike-specific TCRs reportedly recognize variant regions that carry no mutations.

The input for sequencing was peripheral blood, taken on day 0 of AZD1222 vaccination. The sequence was collected from an adult in good health.

The CDR3 reads CASKVQGQQPQHF. The CDR3 nucleotides are TGTGCCAGTAAAGTACAGGGTCAACAGCCCCAGCATTTT. This chain links TRBV19 with TRBJ1-5; D might be TRBD1 (6 bases). The CDR3 covers 13 residues. V was pared by 7 bases and J by 7 bases, with 14 bases between. Germline lookup yields CDR1 LNHDA and CDR2 SQIVND (reference sequence).